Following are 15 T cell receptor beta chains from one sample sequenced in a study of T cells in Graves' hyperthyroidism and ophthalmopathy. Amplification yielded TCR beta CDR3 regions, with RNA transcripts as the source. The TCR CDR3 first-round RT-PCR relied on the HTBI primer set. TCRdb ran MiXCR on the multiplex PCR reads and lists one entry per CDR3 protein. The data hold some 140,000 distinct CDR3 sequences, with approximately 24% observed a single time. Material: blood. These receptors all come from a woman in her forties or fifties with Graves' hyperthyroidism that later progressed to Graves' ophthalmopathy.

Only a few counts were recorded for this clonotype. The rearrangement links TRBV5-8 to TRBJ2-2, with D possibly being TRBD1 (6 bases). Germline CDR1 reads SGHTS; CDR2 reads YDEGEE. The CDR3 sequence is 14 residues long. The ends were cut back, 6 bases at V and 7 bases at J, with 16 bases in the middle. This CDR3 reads CASTVQGKGGELFF. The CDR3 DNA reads TGTGCCAGCACCGTACAGGGAAAAGGCGGGGAGCTGTTTTTT.

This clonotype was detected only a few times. For the CDR3, the DNA is TGTGCCAGCAGTGGAGGTACCGGACTGGTCGCCACAGATACGCAGTATTTT. It translates to CASSGGTGLVATDTQYF. V usage is TRBV6-2 or TRBV6-3 and J usage is TRBJ2-3, with D tentatively TRBD2 (5 bases). Trimming left V 5 bases short and J 2 bases short, with 20 bases between. The germline V gene has CDR1 MNHEY and CDR2 SVGEGT. The CDR3 has 17 residues.

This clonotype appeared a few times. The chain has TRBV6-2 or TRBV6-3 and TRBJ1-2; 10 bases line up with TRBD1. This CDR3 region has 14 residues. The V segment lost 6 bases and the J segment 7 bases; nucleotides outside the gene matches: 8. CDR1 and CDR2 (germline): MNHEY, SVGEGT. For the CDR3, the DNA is TGTGCCAGCAGCGGCCCGACAGGGGGCGGTGGCTACACCTTC. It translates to CASSGPTGGGGYTF.

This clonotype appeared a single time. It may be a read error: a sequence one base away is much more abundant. This CDR3 is CSAGDYSANYGYTF. CDR3 in DNA: TGCAGTGCTGGAGATTACAGCGCTAACTATGGCTACACCTTC. V and J are TRBV20-1 and TRBJ1-2; unclear D gene. CDR1 and CDR2 (germline): DFQATT, SNEGSKA (reference sequence). The CDR3 extends over 14 amino acids.

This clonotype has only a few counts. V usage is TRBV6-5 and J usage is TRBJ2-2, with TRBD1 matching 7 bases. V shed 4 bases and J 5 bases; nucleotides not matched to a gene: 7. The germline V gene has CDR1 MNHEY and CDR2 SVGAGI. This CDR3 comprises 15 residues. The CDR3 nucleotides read TGTGCCAGCAGTTTCTCGACAGGGCAGACCGGGGAGCTGTTTTTT. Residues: CASSFSTGQTGELFF.

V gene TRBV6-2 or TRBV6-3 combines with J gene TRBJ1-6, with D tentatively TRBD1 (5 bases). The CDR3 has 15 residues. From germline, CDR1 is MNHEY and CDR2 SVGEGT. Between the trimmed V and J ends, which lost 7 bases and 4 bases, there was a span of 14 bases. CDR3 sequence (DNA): TGTGCCAGCACAATGGGGGGGAATTATAATTCACCCCTCCACTTT. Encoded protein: CASTMGGNYNSPLHF.

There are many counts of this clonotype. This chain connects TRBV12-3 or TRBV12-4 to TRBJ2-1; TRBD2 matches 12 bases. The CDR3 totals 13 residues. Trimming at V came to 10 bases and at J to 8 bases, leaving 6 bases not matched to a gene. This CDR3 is CATGLAGFDEQFF. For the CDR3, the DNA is TGTGCCACAGGACTAGCGGGATTCGATGAGCAGTTCTTC.

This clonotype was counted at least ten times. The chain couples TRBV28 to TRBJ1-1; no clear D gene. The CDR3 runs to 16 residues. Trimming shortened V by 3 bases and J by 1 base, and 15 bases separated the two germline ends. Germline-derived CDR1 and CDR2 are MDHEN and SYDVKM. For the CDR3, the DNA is TGTGCCAGCAGTTTTCCTCGGCAGGTCTCGAACACTGAAGCTTTCTTT. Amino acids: CASSFPRQVSNTEAFF.

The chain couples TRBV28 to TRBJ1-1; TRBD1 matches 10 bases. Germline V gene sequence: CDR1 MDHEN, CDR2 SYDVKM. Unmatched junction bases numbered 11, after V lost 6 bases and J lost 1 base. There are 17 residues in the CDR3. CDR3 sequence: CASSHLGQGGSNTEAFF. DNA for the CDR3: TGTGCCAGCAGCCACCTCGGACAGGGGGGATCGAACACTGAAGCTTTCTTT.

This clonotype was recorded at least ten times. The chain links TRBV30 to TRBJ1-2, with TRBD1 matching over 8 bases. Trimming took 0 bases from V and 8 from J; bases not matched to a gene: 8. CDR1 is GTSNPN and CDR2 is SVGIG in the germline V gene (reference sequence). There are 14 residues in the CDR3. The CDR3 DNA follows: TGTGCCTGGAGTGTTACAGGGGGTGCCGGGGGCTACACCTTC. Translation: CAWSVTGGAGGYTF. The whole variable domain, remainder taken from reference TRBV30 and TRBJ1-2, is SQTIHQWPATLVQPVGSPLSLECTVEGTSNPNLYWYRQAAGRGLQLLFYSVGIGQISSEVPQNLSASRPQDRQFILSSKKLLLSDSGFYLCAWSVTGGAGGYTFGSGTRLTVV.

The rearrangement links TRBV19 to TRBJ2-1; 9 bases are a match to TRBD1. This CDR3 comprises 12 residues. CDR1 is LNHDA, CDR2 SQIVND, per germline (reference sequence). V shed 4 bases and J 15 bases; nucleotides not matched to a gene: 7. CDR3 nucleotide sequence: TGTGCCAGTAGTAGTGCCGGGACAGGGCGGTTCTTC. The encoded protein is CASSSAGTGRFF.

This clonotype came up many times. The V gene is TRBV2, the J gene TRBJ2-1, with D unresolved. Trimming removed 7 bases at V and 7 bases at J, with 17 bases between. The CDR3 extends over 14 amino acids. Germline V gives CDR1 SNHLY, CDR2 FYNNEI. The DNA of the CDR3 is TGTGCCAGCACCCGCGGACCGCCTCGGAATGAGCAGTTCTTC. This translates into CASTRGPPRNEQFF.

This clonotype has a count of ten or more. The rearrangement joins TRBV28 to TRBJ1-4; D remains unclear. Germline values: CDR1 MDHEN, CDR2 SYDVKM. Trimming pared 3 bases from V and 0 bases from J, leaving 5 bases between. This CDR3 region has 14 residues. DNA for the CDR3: TGTGCCAGCAGTTTGCATGCAACTAATGAAAAACTGTTTTTT. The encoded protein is CASSLHATNEKLFF.

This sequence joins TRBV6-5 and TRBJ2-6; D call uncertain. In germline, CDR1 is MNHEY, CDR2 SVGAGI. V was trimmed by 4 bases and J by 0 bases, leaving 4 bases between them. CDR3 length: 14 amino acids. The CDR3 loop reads CASSFYSGANVLTF. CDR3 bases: TGTGCCAGCAGTTTCTACTCTGGGGCCAACGTCCTGACTTTC.

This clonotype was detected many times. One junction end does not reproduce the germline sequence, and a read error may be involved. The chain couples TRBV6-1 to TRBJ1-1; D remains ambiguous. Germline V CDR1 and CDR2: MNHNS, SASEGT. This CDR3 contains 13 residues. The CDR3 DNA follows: TGTGCCAGCAGTGTCAGCTATAACACTGAAACTTTCTTT. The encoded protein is CASSVSYNTETFF.